Listed below are T cell receptor beta chains from one sample, sequenced in a study of a mutant IDH1 vaccine in newly diagnosed glioma. For these TCRs, the target antigens are not known. TCRdb's table, derived via immunoSEQ multiplex PCR, lists solely in-frame clones and lacks some. The profile covers roughly 30,000 clones, with approximately 87% appearing a single time and less than 3% taken by the ten largest. The sample consisted of PBMCs, taken from a glioma patient whose treatment included an IDH1 peptide vaccine. These receptors all stem from a middle-aged man with glioma. The CDR3 runs from the conserved cysteine through the conserved F or W. Fields, in order: V gene, D gene, J gene, CDR3 protein, CDR3 DNA. The D gene is left open where the match is weak.

TRBV21-1	-	TRBJ2-3	CASSSPGTAKDWTQYF	TGTGCCAGCAGCTCCCCCGGGACGGCGAAGGACTGGACGCAGTATTTT
TRBV4-2	-	TRBJ1-1	CASSQDQGTEAFF	TGTGCCAGCAGCCAAGATCAGGGAACTGAAGCTTTCTTT
TRBV5-6	TRBD1	TRBJ1-6	CASSGPGQGSYNSPLHF	TGTGCCAGCAGCGGGCCGGGACAGGGCTCCTATAATTCACCCCTCCACTTT
TRBV29-1	TRBD1	TRBJ1-1	CSVSDRATEAFF	TGCAGCGTGTCGGACAGGGCGACTGAAGCTTTCTTT
TRBV5-1	-	TRBJ2-1	CASSLLSGVSSYNEQFF	TGCGCCAGCAGCTTGCTTTCCGGGGTAAGCTCCTACAATGAGCAGTTCTTC
TRBV6-5	-	TRBJ2-2	CASSPLPRDTGELFF	TGTGCCAGCAGTCCCCTCCCCAGGGACACCGGGGAGCTGTTTTTT
TRBV28	-	TRBJ2-1	CASSLHHGRHNEQFF	TGTGCCAGCAGTTTACATCACGGCAGGCACAATGAGCAGTTCTTC
TRBV5-6	TRBD2	TRBJ2-3	CASSWGLGTDTQYF	TGTGCCAGCAGCTGGGGACTAGGAACAGATACGCAGTATTTT
TRBV18	-	TRBJ2-1	CASSPGTYNEQFF	TGTGCCAGCTCACCGGGGACTTACAATGAGCAGTTCTTC
TRBV19	-	TRBJ1-2	CASKASFYGYTF	TGTGCCAGTAAGGCATCTTTCTATGGCTACACCTTC